This record concerns one T cell receptor beta chain sequence. Its antigen is currently unknown. The sample belongs to a study of blood T cells in healthy people across ages. Each donor supplied 7.5 to 10 milliliters of peripheral blood. With a J-beta primer mix and a sample-barcoded 5' primer, a second PCR ran 7 to 11 cycles. Sequencing recovered at least 2.5 million CDR3-containing paired-end reads from each sample. TCRdb reanalysed the 5' RACE reads using MiXCR and keeps one entry per CDR3 protein. In the table there are roughly 500,000 distinct CDR3 sequences, more than 20% of which are singletons. Whole-study findings and limits: Per million T cells, the diversity of TCR beta decreased roughly linearly as age advanced.

The sample was also reused in another study, on T cells of mothers and their children.

Input material: blood. This receptor was taken from a boy younger than 18 in good health.

As DNA, the CDR3 is TGCAGTGCCCAGGACCTCCAAGAGACCCAGTACTTC. Protein product: CSAQDLQETQYF. The V call is TRBV20-1, the J call TRBJ2-5; D unclear. V was shortened by 6 bases and J by 1 base, with 9 bases between the two germline ends. CDR1 and CDR2 from the germline V gene are DFQATT and SNEGSKA (reference sequence). The CDR3 loop spans 12 amino acids.